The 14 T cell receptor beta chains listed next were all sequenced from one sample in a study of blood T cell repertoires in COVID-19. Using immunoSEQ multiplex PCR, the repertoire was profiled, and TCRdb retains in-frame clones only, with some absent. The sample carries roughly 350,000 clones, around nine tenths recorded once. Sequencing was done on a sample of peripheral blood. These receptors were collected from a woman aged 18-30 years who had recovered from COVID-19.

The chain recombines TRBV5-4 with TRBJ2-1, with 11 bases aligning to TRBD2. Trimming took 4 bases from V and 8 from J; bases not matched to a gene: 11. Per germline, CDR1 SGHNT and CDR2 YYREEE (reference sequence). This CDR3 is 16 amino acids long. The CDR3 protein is CASSPAGTSGIYEQFF. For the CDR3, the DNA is TGTGCCAGCAGCCCCGCCGGGACTAGCGGCATCTATGAGCAGTTCTTC.

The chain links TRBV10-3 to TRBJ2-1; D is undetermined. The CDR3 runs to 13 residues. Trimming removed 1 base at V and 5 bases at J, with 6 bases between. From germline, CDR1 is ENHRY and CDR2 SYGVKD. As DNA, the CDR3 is TGTGCCATCAGTGAGTATTCAGACAATGAGCAGTTCTTC. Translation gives CAISEYSDNEQFF.

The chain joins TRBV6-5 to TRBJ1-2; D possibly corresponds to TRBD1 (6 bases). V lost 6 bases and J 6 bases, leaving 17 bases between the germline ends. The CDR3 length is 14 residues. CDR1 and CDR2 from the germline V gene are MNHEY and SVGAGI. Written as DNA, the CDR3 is TGTGCCAGCAGCTTCCAAAACAGGGAGAATGGCTACACCTTC. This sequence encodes CASSFQNRENGYTF.

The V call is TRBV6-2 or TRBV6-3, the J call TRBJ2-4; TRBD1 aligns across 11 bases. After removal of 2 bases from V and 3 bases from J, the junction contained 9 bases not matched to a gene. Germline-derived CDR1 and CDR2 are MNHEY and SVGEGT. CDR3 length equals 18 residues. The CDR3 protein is CASSYMDRGPFGKNIQYF. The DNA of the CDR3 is TGTGCCAGCAGTTACATGGACAGGGGGCCCTTCGGCAAAAACATTCAGTACTTC.

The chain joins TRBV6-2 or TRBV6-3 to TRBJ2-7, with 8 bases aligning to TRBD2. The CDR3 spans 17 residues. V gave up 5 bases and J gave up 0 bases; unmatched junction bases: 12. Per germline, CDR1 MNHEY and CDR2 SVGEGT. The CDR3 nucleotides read TGTGCCAGCAGTCATCGGCCTAGCGGGTTCTACTCCTACGAGCAGTACGTC. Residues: CASSHRPSGFYSYEQYV.

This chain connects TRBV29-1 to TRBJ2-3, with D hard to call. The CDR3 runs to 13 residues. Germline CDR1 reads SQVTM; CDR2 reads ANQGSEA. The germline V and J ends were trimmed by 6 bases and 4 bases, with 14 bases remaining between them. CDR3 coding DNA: TGCAGCGTCGGTGCTAACTTTTCAGATACGCAGTATTTT. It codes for CSVGANFSDTQYF.

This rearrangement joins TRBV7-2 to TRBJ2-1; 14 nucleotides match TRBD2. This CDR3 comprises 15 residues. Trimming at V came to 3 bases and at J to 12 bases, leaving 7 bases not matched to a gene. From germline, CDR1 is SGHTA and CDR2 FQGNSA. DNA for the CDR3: TGTGCCAGCAGCTTCTTGGGACTAGCGGGAGAAGGGCAGTTCTTC. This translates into CASSFLGLAGEGQFF.

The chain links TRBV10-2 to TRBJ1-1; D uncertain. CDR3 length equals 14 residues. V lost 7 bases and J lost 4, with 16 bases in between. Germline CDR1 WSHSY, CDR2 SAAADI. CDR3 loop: CASISNWEATEAFF. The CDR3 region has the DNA TGCGCCAGCATCAGCAACTGGGAGGCCACTGAAGCTTTCTTT.

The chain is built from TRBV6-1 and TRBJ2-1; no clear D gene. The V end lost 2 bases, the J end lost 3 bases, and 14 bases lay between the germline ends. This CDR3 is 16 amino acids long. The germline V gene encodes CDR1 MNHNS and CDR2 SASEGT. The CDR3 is CASSEFGGPLYNEQFF. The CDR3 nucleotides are TGTGCCAGCAGTGAATTTGGCGGCCCACTCTACAATGAGCAGTTCTTC.

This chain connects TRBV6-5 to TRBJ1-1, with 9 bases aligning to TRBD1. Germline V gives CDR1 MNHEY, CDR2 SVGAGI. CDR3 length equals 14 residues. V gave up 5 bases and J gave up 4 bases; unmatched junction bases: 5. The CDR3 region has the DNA TGTGCCAGCAGTAGGGACAGGGTTAGCACTGAAGCTTTCTTT. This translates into CASSRDRVSTEAFF.

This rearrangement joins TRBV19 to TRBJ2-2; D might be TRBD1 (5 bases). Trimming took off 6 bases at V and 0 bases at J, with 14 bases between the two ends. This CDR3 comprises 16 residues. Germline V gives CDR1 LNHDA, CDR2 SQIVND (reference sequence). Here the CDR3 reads CASSLAQGPNTGELFF. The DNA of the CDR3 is TGTGCCAGTAGCCTCGCCCAGGGCCCGAACACCGGGGAGCTGTTTTTT.

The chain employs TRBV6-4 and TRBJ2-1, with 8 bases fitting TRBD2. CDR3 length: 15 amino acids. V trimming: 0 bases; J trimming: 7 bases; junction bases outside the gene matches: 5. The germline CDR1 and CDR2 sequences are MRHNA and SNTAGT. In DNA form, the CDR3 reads TGTGCCAGCAGTGACTCTCCGGGAGGGGGTAATGAGCAGTTCTTC. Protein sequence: CASSDSPGGGNEQFF.

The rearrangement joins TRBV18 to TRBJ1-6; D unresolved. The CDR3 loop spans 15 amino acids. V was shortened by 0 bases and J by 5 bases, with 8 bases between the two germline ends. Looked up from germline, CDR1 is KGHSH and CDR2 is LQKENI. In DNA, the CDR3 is TGTGCCAGCTCACCACCTACGGGAGATAATTCACCCCTCCACTTT. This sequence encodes CASSPPTGDNSPLHF.

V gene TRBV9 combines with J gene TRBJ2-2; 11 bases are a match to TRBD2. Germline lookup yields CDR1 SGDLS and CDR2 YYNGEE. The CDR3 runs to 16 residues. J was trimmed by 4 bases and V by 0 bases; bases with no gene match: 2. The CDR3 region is CASSVGLAGSTGELFF. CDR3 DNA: TGTGCCAGCAGCGTAGGACTAGCGGGAAGCACCGGGGAGCTGTTTTTT.